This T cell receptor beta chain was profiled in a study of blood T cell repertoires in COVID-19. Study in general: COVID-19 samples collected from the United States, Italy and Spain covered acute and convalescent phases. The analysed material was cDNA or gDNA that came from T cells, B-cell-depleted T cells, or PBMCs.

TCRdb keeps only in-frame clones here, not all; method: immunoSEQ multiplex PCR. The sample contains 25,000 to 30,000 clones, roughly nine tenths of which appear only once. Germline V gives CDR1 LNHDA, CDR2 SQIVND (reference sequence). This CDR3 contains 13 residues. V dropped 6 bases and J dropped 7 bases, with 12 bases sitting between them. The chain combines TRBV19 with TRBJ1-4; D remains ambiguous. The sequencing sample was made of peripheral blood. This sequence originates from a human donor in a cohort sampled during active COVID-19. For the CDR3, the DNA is TGTGCCAGTAGGACCGCCCGGGGTGAAAAACTGTTTTTT. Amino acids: CASRTARGEKLFF.